What follows describes a single T cell receptor beta chain. In its sample, this clone was seen a few times. Which antigen it targets is not known. Within one base of it there is no much larger clone, and no base qualities were kept. Collaborating institutions collected whole blood in K2EDTA tubes following their own protocols. For TCRbeta analysis, collaborators shipped samples in one of three forms: frozen whole blood, isolated PBMCs, or DNA extracted from either of those sample types. There are 18 amino acids in the CDR3, from cysteine to phenylalanine inclusive. Left in the record is the CDR3 DNA by itself, 54 bases read in frame from the first base. A distance of 17 bases separates the germline ends of V and J, which lose 5 bases and 0 bases respectively. CDR1 and CDR2 (SGHTA, FQGNSA) derive from the germline V gene. This specimen belongs to a study of blood T cell repertoires in COVID-19 (TCRdb year 2020). Some background on the complete study: Collaborator samples came from the United States, Italy and Spain and covered acute and convalescent phases of COVID-19. The prospective study material was composed of cDNA or gDNA derived from T cells, B-cell-depleted T cells, or PBMCs. Subjects who had been exposed to COVID-19, were actively infected with it, or had recovered from it provided the deeply sampled blood TCRbeta repertoires that made up the dataset. A freely available public database, intended as a resource for researchers studying the immune response to SARS-CoV-2, is where the repertoires were released. Samples were obtained from the ongoing ImmuneRACE study (first 160 participants) and from about 1,300 subjects provided by 6 global collaborators. A de-identified subject ID, COVID-19 status, age in years and sex were almost always included in the sample metadata. Where available, HLA class I and class II types were obtained from metadata supplied by the sample provider rather than from assay-based typing. What the study reported, not specific to this receptor: Clinical and demographic metadata were provided uncurated, with the amount varying by source and participant.

The immunoSEQ Assay, a bias-controlled multiplex PCR, was used to amplify TCRbeta CDR3 regions from genomic DNA. Turning to the authors' computational methods: The number of nucleated cells in each sample was estimated by amplification of reference gene primers within the assay. To quantify the absolute abundance of each unique TCRbeta CDR3 rearrangement, sequence reads were collapsed and filtered. For each sample, productive Simpson clonality was calculated as the square root of Simpson's diversity index across productive rearrangements. TCRdb holds this immuneACCESS table with in-frame rearrangements only. Some clones are missing; in checked studies, unresolved V genes explain under half, and the rest has no known cause. Clone size and V and J calls were adopted from that table, with D and trimming inferred from the DNA. Recorded for this sample are under 300,000 clones; just over 85% of them occurred a single time. Of the sample, 3% is held by the ten largest clones.

The rearrangement joined TRBV7-2 to TRBJ1-6; tentative D gene TRBD1, with 5 bases matching. Material for sequencing was peripheral blood. This receptor was obtained from a woman aged 30 to 39 with active or convalescent COVID-19. The CDR3 region reads CASSLTFQGGSYNSPLHF. The DNA reads TGTGCCAGCAGCCTTACCTTTCAGGGAGGCTCCTATAATTCACCCCTCCACTTT. The full variable domain, with segments outside the CDR3 supplied by the reference TRBV7-2 and TRBJ1-6 proteins, appears as GAGVSQSPSNKVTEKGKDVELRCDPISGHTALYWYRQSLGQGLEFLIYFQGNSAPDKSGLPSDRFSAERTGGSVSTLTIQRTQQEDSAVYLCASSLTFQGGSYNSPLHFGNGTRLTVT.